This T cell receptor (beta chain) is drawn from a study of type 1 and type 2 diabetes patients. Study-level information: Samples came from type 1 diabetic, type 2 diabetic or nondiabetic people, recruited in China. Magnetic bead positive selection isolated CD4+ or CD8+ T cells from PBMCs.

The junction had 7 bases not matched to a gene; V was cut back by 4 bases and J by 2 bases. Germline values: CDR1 SGHTA, CDR2 FQGNSA. The CDR3 length is 16 residues. PCR was run on genomic DNA. A primer set of 30 forward and 13 reverse primers amplified the CDR3. TCRdb re-analysed the multiplex PCR reads in MiXCR, keeping a single row per CDR3 protein. The table records fewer than 300,000 distinct CDR3 sequences, around 47% of them present only once. The source material was peripheral blood mononuclear cells (PBMCs). This clonotype originated in a man aged 18 to 30 with type 2 diabetes. The rearrangement joins TRBV7-2 to TRBJ2-3; 9 bases are shared with TRBD2. The CDR3 spells CASSSDTSGFTDTQYF. The CDR3 DNA is TGTGCCAGCAGCTCCGATACTAGCGGGTTCACAGATACGCAGTATTTT.